The rows below give T cell receptor beta chains drawn from one sample of a study of blood T cell repertoires in COVID-19. Here immunoSEQ multiplex PCR was the method, and the copy in TCRdb shows in-frame clones only, minus some. This table holds nearly 95,000 clones, 87% found once. Input material: peripheral blood. The receptors were gathered from a human donor with acute or convalescent COVID-19. The donor label of this sample is uncertain. Each CDR3 is given with its conserved first and last residue. The size entry is marked missing in some rows and otherwise reads once, few, many or a size class.

j_call: TRBJ1-1
v_call: TRBV10-3
clone_size: -
cdr3_aa: CAIRQGGNTEAFF

j_call: TRBJ1-1
v_call: TRBV2
clone_size: few
cdr3_aa: CASSQRQTTEAFF

j_call: TRBJ1-2
v_call: TRBV7-9
clone_size: once
cdr3_aa: CASSLVTGHPNYGYTF

j_call: TRBJ1-4
v_call: TRBV7-2
clone_size: once
cdr3_aa: CASSSQPATNEKLFF

j_call: TRBJ1-4
v_call: TRBV11-2
clone_size: -
cdr3_aa: CASSYVTGGNEKLFF

j_call: TRBJ1-6
v_call: TRBV3-1/TRBV3-2
clone_size: -
cdr3_aa: CASSQDLYSSYNSPLHF

j_call: TRBJ2-5
v_call: TRBV19
clone_size: -
cdr3_aa: CASSRGSGIFEETQYF

j_call: TRBJ2-1
v_call: TRBV5-4
clone_size: -
cdr3_aa: CASSSGQGYNEQFF

j_call: TRBJ2-3
v_call: TRBV11-3
clone_size: -
cdr3_aa: CASSLGAYSPTDTQYF

j_call: TRBJ2-3
v_call: TRBV7-8
clone_size: once
cdr3_aa: CASSSTRDTQYF

j_call: TRBJ2-5
v_call: TRBV19
clone_size: -
cdr3_aa: CASSMGLAGSFQETQYF

j_call: TRBJ1-1
v_call: TRBV11-2
clone_size: -
cdr3_aa: CASSLVVRTEAFF

j_call: TRBJ2-6
v_call: TRBV5-1
clone_size: -
cdr3_aa: CASRAGLYSGANVLTF

j_call: TRBJ2-5
v_call: TRBV2
clone_size: -
cdr3_aa: CASIFQGAFALAGVQETQYF

j_call: TRBJ1-5
v_call: TRBV2
clone_size: few
cdr3_aa: CASSEQSGGNQPQHF

j_call: TRBJ2-1
v_call: TRBV24-1
clone_size: -
cdr3_aa: CATRAPGGEQFF

j_call: TRBJ1-3
v_call: TRBV7-9
clone_size: -
cdr3_aa: CASSLSAGLGGNTIYF

j_call: TRBJ1-2
v_call: TRBV19
clone_size: -
cdr3_aa: CASSAEDREPYGYTF

j_call: TRBJ1-1
v_call: TRBV24-1
clone_size: -
cdr3_aa: CATCGGQGDTEAFF

j_call: TRBJ2-3
v_call: TRBV12-3/TRBV12-4
clone_size: few
cdr3_aa: CASSFWRDTQYF

j_call: TRBJ2-7
v_call: TRBV6-5
clone_size: -
cdr3_aa: CASSYSLQGAYEQYF

j_call: TRBJ2-5
v_call: TRBV11-2
clone_size: -
cdr3_aa: CASSLPYQETQYF

j_call: TRBJ2-5
v_call: TRBV5-1
clone_size: -
cdr3_aa: CASSQGGVQETQYF

j_call: TRBJ1-5
v_call: TRBV28
clone_size: -
cdr3_aa: CASRYSTTGSNQPQHF

j_call: TRBJ2-1
v_call: TRBV5-6
clone_size: -
cdr3_aa: CASSLAGRYNEQFF

j_call: TRBJ2-7
v_call: TRBV4-2
clone_size: -
cdr3_aa: CASSQDIRGFYEQYF

j_call: TRBJ2-1
v_call: TRBV11-3
clone_size: -
cdr3_aa: CASSYGPGLAGSSSYNEQFF

j_call: TRBJ1-1
v_call: TRBV2
clone_size: few
cdr3_aa: CASRAGTGVMNTEAFF

j_call: TRBJ2-7
v_call: TRBV7-2
clone_size: -
cdr3_aa: CASSLEGLAVYEQYF

j_call: TRBJ1-6
v_call: TRBV3-1/TRBV3-2
clone_size: -
cdr3_aa: CASSQGGPGGNSPLHF

j_call: TRBJ2-3
v_call: TRBV6-5
clone_size: -
cdr3_aa: CASNNRGPSTDTQYF

j_call: TRBJ1-2
v_call: TRBV28
clone_size: -
cdr3_aa: CASSASDRNYGYTF

j_call: TRBJ2-7
v_call: TRBV21-1
clone_size: -
cdr3_aa: CASSGQGEGSYEQYF

j_call: TRBJ2-5
v_call: TRBV10-2
clone_size: -
cdr3_aa: CASSESTIKETQYF

j_call: TRBJ2-7
v_call: TRBV11-2
clone_size: -
cdr3_aa: CASSRRDFYSYEQYF

j_call: TRBJ2-7
v_call: TRBV11-2
clone_size: few
cdr3_aa: CASSIGRVSYEQYF

j_call: TRBJ2-4
v_call: TRBV7-2
clone_size: -
cdr3_aa: CASSARGAKNIQYF

j_call: TRBJ2-5
v_call: TRBV7-2
clone_size: -
cdr3_aa: CASGRGPQETQYF

j_call: TRBJ2-7
v_call: TRBV20-1
clone_size: -
cdr3_aa: CSIYRDRGQYF

j_call: TRBJ2-2
v_call: TRBV7-9
clone_size: -
cdr3_aa: CASSLVRTGELFF

j_call: TRBJ1-6
v_call: TRBV7-8
clone_size: -
cdr3_aa: CASGDIHNSPLHF

j_call: TRBJ1-1
v_call: TRBV7-2
clone_size: few
cdr3_aa: CASSETGRGTEAFF

j_call: TRBJ2-7
v_call: TRBV5-6
clone_size: -
cdr3_aa: CASSLIGGVSYEQYF

j_call: TRBJ2-5
v_call: TRBV15
clone_size: -
cdr3_aa: CATSRDTGQETQYF

j_call: TRBJ1-5
v_call: TRBV6-2/TRBV6-3
clone_size: -
cdr3_aa: CASSPRGRGLGNQPQHF

j_call: TRBJ2-5
v_call: TRBV18
clone_size: -
cdr3_aa: CASSPEQGTETQYF

j_call: TRBJ1-4
v_call: TRBV2
clone_size: -
cdr3_aa: CASKRTQPATNEKLFF

j_call: TRBJ1-6
v_call: TRBV5-1
clone_size: few
cdr3_aa: CASSSGSLYNSPLHF

j_call: TRBJ1-2
v_call: TRBV3-1/TRBV3-2
clone_size: -
cdr3_aa: CASSQVPGQGRGYTF

j_call: TRBJ2-7
v_call: TRBV5-6
clone_size: -
cdr3_aa: CASSLRTGSFYEQYF

j_call: TRBJ2-3
v_call: TRBV2
clone_size: -
cdr3_aa: CASSRDRGRPDTQYF

j_call: TRBJ2-7
v_call: TRBV28
clone_size: -
cdr3_aa: CASRTGTGNYEQYF

j_call: TRBJ2-7
v_call: TRBV28
clone_size: once
cdr3_aa: CASAGTVSHEQYF

j_call: TRBJ1-2
v_call: TRBV2
clone_size: -
cdr3_aa: CASSDGTYGYTF

j_call: TRBJ2-1
v_call: TRBV7-9
clone_size: -
cdr3_aa: CASSPGQPSRYNEQFF

j_call: TRBJ2-7
v_call: TRBV14
clone_size: few
cdr3_aa: CASSQVRGTEQYF

j_call: TRBJ1-2
v_call: TRBV6-5
clone_size: -
cdr3_aa: CASKGTGSNYGYTF

j_call: TRBJ2-3
v_call: TRBV5-4
clone_size: -
cdr3_aa: CASSFFGGGSTDTQYF

j_call: TRBJ1-4
v_call: TRBV30
clone_size: -
cdr3_aa: CAWKLGTVPNEKLFF

j_call: TRBJ2-7
v_call: TRBV6-1
clone_size: few
cdr3_aa: CASSETSWTSGRDVYEQYF